The following is a TCR beta chain sequence with its context. The record originates from a study of blood T cell repertoires in COVID-19. Study-wide background: Donors in the United States, Italy and Spain gave samples during acute or convalescent COVID-19. Sample material is recorded as cDNA or gDNA derived from T cells, B-cell-depleted T cells, or PBMCs.

V gave up 5 bases and J gave up 0 bases; unmatched junction bases: 7. Per germline, CDR1 MDHEN and CDR2 SYDVKM. CDR3 length: 16 residues. How the authors handled the data: Estimated nucleated cell counts came from reference gene primer amplification. The data were produced by immunoSEQ multiplex PCR, yet TCRdb's version contains in-frame clones alone and is incomplete. V and J calls and clone size are given by that table; D and trimming were obtained from the DNA. The table records 90,000 to 150,000 clones, about four fifths of them present only once. This TCR was sampled from a human donor in a cohort sampled during active COVID-19. This sequence joins TRBV28 and TRBJ1-2; 9 positions match TRBD1. Input material: peripheral blood. In DNA, the CDR3 is TGTGCCAGCAGTCGAGCGGGGACAGGGTCTAACTATGGCTACACCTTC. Translation: CASSRAGTGSNYGYTF.